Each of the 31 T cell receptor beta chains below was sequenced from the same sample in a study of blood T cell repertoires in COVID-19. Only in-frame clones appear in the TCRdb table, and some are missing; sequencing was by immunoSEQ multiplex PCR. Counted here are 300,000 or so clones, about 90% occurring once; the ten biggest clones make up roughly 3.9%. Sequencing was carried out using peripheral blood. These receptors were taken from a woman in her thirties or forties with acute or convalescent COVID-19.

V and J are TRBV4-1 and TRBJ1-3; perhaps TRBD1 as D (5 bases). CDR3 length equals 14 residues. Trimming shortened V by 7 bases and J by 8 bases, and 18 bases separated the two germline ends. Germline assignment: CDR1 MGHRA and CDR2 YSYEKL. CDR3 sequence: CASTPVGVRDTIYF. In DNA form, the CDR3 reads TGCGCCAGCACGCCAGTAGGGGTTAGGGACACCATATATTTT.

The chain uses TRBV7-2 and TRBJ1-4, with D perhaps matching TRBD1 (6 bases). V lost 1 base to trimming and J lost 2 bases, with 11 bases between them. Germline V lookup: CDR1 SGHTA, CDR2 FQGNSA. This CDR3 has 16 amino acids. The CDR3 nucleotides are TGTGCCAGCAGCTTAGTTCCAGGGGCCACTAATGAAAAACTGTTTTTT. This sequence encodes CASSLVPGATNEKLFF. Based on the CDR3 plus reference TRBV7-2 and TRBJ1-4, the full variable domain is GAGVSQSPSNKVTEKGKDVELRCDPISGHTALYWYRQSLGQGLEFLIYFQGNSAPDKSGLPSDRFSAERTGGSVSTLTIQRTQQEDSAVYLCASSLVPGATNEKLFFGSGTQLSVL.

The J gene is TRBJ1-1, the V gene TRBV10-3; possible D gene TRBD1, 6 bases. Germline V gene lookup returns CDR1 ENHRY and CDR2 SYGVKD. The V gene lost 2 bases and the J gene lost 7 bases, with 20 bases spanning the gap. The CDR3 contains 16 residues. The CDR3 protein is CAISEGGSWGQGEAFF. CDR3 coding DNA: TGTGCCATCAGTGAGGGGGGTTCGTGGGGGCAGGGTGAAGCTTTCTTT.

The genes are TRBV6-5 and TRBJ2-7; D is unclear. Germline lookup yields CDR1 MNHEY and CDR2 SVGAGI. V dropped 5 bases and J dropped 4 bases, with 6 bases sitting between them. This CDR3 region has 11 residues. The CDR3 protein is CASSIFYEQYV. CDR3 sequence (DNA): TGTGCCAGCAGTATATTTTACGAGCAGTACGTC.

J is TRBJ1-2 and V is TRBV18; D might be TRBD1 (5 bases). V lost 2 bases and J 1 base, leaving 11 bases between the germline ends. This CDR3 has 15 residues. Germline CDR1 is KGHSH and CDR2 is LQKENI. CDR3 amino acids: CASSPTAGDNYGYTF. For the CDR3, the DNA is TGTGCCAGCTCACCAACAGCGGGGGATAACTATGGCTACACCTTC. The full variable domain, its missing parts supplied by reference TRBV18 and TRBJ1-2, is NAGVMQNPRHLVRRRGQEARLRCSPMKGHSHVYWYRQLPEEGLKFMVYLQKENIIDESGMPKERFSAEFPKEGPSILRIQQVVRGDSAAYFCASSPTAGDNYGYTFGSGTRLTVV.

The chain has TRBV19 and TRBJ1-2; D perhaps matches TRBD1 (6 bases). This CDR3 has 12 residues. V dropped 10 bases and J dropped 4 bases, with 13 bases sitting between them. CDR1 and CDR2 from the germline V gene are LNHDA and SQIVND (reference sequence). The CDR3, as DNA: TGTGCCACGTCGGGACAATTCTATGGCTACACCTTC. It translates to CATSGQFYGYTF.

This clone has just one count. The chain combines TRBV4-1 with TRBJ2-1, with TRBD1 identical over 8 bases. The germline CDR1 and CDR2 sequences are MGHRA and YSYEKL. There are 17 residues in the CDR3. J was trimmed by 3 bases and V by 3 bases; bases with no gene match: 10. The DNA for the CDR3 is TGCGCCAGCAGCCATAGGCCCGGGACAGGATTCTACAATGAGCAGTTCTTC. Amino acids: CASSHRPGTGFYNEQFF.

The CDR3 loop reads CASSESHTIFAGFANYGYTF. CDR3 nucleotides: TGCGCCAGCAGTGAGTCCCATACCATCTTTGCAGGCTTTGCTAACTATGGCTACACCTTC. The J gene is TRBJ1-2, the V gene TRBV10-2; no definite D call. The V end was cut by 0 bases, the J end by 0 bases, with 23 bases between. CDR1 WSHSY and CDR2 SAAADI come from the germline V gene. The CDR3 runs 20 residues.

The genes are TRBV6-6 and TRBJ1-5; TRBD1 is a possible D gene (5 bases). CDR1 MNHNY and CDR2 SVGAGI come from the germline V gene (reference sequence). V lost 5 bases and J lost 0, with 17 bases in between. This CDR3 has 17 residues. Here the CDR3 reads CASSPSPQGNSNQPQHF. The CDR3 DNA reads TGTGCCAGCAGTCCCTCCCCCCAGGGAAATAGCAATCAGCCCCAGCATTTT.

The chain has TRBV28 and TRBJ1-3; D may be TRBD1 (5 bases). Trimming shortened V by 7 bases and J by 0 bases, and 13 bases separated the two germline ends. The CDR3 loop spans 15 amino acids. Germline CDR1 MDHEN, CDR2 SYDVKM. CDR3 bases: TGTGCCAGCACCGCAACAGGAAGCTCTGGAAACACCATATATTTT. Translation: CASTATGSSGNTIYF.

In its sample, this clone was seen once. The genes are TRBV19 and TRBJ2-3; 11 nucleotides align to TRBD2. CDR3 length: 15 residues. Germline V gene data show CDR1 as LNHDA and CDR2 as SQIVND (reference sequence). Trimming removed 7 bases from V and 1 base from J; junction bases left unmatched: 4. The CDR3 here is CASTKLAGGTDTQYF. The CDR3 DNA is TGTGCCAGTACCAAACTAGCGGGGGGCACAGATACGCAGTATTTT.

This clone was picked up many times. The J gene is TRBJ2-5, the V gene TRBV5-1; 9 bases agree with TRBD2. CDR1 and CDR2 (germline): SGHRS, YFSETQ. This CDR3 comprises 16 residues. Losses at the gene ends were 2 bases for V and 2 bases for J; bases not matched to a gene: 7. This CDR3 is CASSLRPSGDQETQYF. In DNA, the CDR3 is TGCGCCAGCAGCTTAAGGCCTAGCGGGGATCAAGAGACCCAGTACTTC.

V gene TRBV28 combines with J gene TRBJ1-6; possibly TRBD1 for D (6 bases). V was pared by 6 bases and J by 0 bases, with 33 bases between. This CDR3 has 23 amino acids. CDR1 MDHEN and CDR2 SYDVKM come from the germline V gene. The DNA of the CDR3 is TGTGCCAGCAGCCAACCTGAGGGGGATCGGACGAAGGGGGAAAGCTCCTATAATTCACCCCTCCACTTT. Its protein product is CASSQPEGDRTKGESSYNSPLHF. Looking up the rest from reference TRBV28 and TRBJ1-6 gives the full variable domain: DVKVTQSSRYLVKRTGEKVFLECVQDMDHENMFWYRQDPGLGLRLIYFSYDVKMKEKGDIPEGYSVSREKKERFSLILESASTNQTSMYLCASSQPEGDRTKGESSYNSPLHFGNGTRLTVT.

The chain employs TRBV2 and TRBJ1-1; D perhaps matches TRBD1 (6 bases). This CDR3 is 14 amino acids long. V lost 3 bases and J 3 bases, leaving 11 bases between the germline ends. The germline V gene has CDR1 SNHLY and CDR2 FYNNEI. CDR3 DNA: TGTGCCAGCAGTGATAGAGGGGGGGACACTGAAGCTTTCTTT. This codes for CASSDRGGDTEAFF.

In this sample, this clone turned up a few times. CDR3 sequence reads: CATSDPGLAYETQYF. The CDR3 DNA reads TGTGCCACCAGTGATCCGGGACTAGCGTATGAGACCCAGTACTTC. The V gene is TRBV24-1, the J gene TRBJ2-5, with 10 nucleotides matching TRBD2. This CDR3 spans 15 amino acids. The germline V gene has CDR1 KGHDR and CDR2 SFDVKD. V dropped 3 bases and J dropped 5; count of bases not matched to a gene: 5.

This CDR3 is CASRGMASGGASNYNEQFF. CDR3 bases: TGTGCCAGCAGAGGGATGGCTAGCGGGGGGGCCTCGAATTACAATGAGCAGTTCTTC. This chain joins TRBV7-2 and TRBJ2-1; 12 nucleotides line up with TRBD2. Germline CDR1 is SGHTA and CDR2 is FQGNSA. Trimming removed 6 bases from V and 4 bases from J; junction bases left unmatched: 16. The CDR3 runs to 19 residues.

This chain's CDR3 is CASSFSHSTNNEQFF. CDR3 nucleotides: TGTGCCAGCAGCTTTTCGCACAGCACAAATAATGAGCAGTTCTTC. This chain uses TRBV11-2 with TRBJ2-1; D call uncertain. The CDR3 sequence is 15 residues long. With 3 bases removed from V and 7 bases from J, the gap between germline ends came to 16 bases. Germline CDR1 and CDR2: SGHAT and FQNNGV.

V gene TRBV5-5 combines with J gene TRBJ1-5; D is perhaps TRBD1 (5 bases). The germline gives CDR1 SGHKS, CDR2 YYEKEE (reference sequence). Trimming stripped 2 bases from V and 7 bases from J, with 13 bases between. The CDR3 is made up of 14 amino acids. The CDR3 is CASSFSGGAQPQHF. The DNA of the CDR3 is TGTGCCAGCAGCTTTAGTGGAGGGGCGCAGCCCCAGCATTTT.

The chain carries TRBV5-4 and TRBJ2-1; no definite D call. The CDR3 length is 12 residues. Germline loops: CDR1 SGHNT, CDR2 YYREEE (reference sequence). Trimming left V 1 base short and J 10 bases short, with 9 bases between. In DNA, the CDR3 is TGTGCCAGCAGCTTGTCTACCCCCGAGCAGTTCTTC. Amino acids: CASSLSTPEQFF.

The rearrangement links TRBV7-3 to TRBJ1-2; D is undetermined. Germline assignment: CDR1 SGHTA and CDR2 FQGTGA. V was shortened by 1 base and J by 8 bases, with 11 bases between the two germline ends. The CDR3 contains 13 residues. CDR3: CASSLKPTGGYTF. The CDR3 DNA reads as TGTGCCAGCAGCTTAAAACCAACGGGAGGCTACACCTTC. Filled out from reference TRBV7-3 and TRBJ1-2, the complete variable domain reads GAGVSQTPSNKVTEKGKYVELRCDPISGHTALYWYRQSLGQGPEFLIYFQGTGAADDSGLPNDRFFAVRPEGSVSTLKIQRTERGDSAVYLCASSLKPTGGYTFGSGTRLTVV.

The V and J genes are TRBV12-5 and TRBJ1-2; D ambiguous. V lost 3 bases and J 2 bases, leaving 10 bases between the germline ends. Germline CDR1 LGHNT, CDR2 FRNRAP. The CDR3 is 14 residues long. The CDR3 nucleotides are TGTGCTAGTGGTTTATTTTCGGGGAACTATGGCTACACCTTC. It is translated as CASGLFSGNYGYTF.

J is TRBJ1-3 and V is TRBV2; TRBD1 matches at 8 bases. The CDR3 totals 18 residues. Trimming cost V 5 bases and J 0 bases; bases outside gene matches: 12. Germline CDR1 reads SNHLY; CDR2 reads FYNNEI. The CDR3 coding sequence is TGTGCCAGCAGTCCCGGGACAGGCAACCGAATCTCTGGAAACACCATATATTTT. Protein: CASSPGTGNRISGNTIYF. The complete variable domain, with remaining parts taken from reference TRBV2 and TRBJ1-3, reads EPEVTQTPSHQVTQMGQEVILRCVPISNHLYFYWYRQILGQKVEFLVSFYNNEISEKSEIFDDQFSVERPDGSNFTLKIRSTKLEDSAMYFCASSPGTGNRISGNTIYFGEGSWLTVV.

This chain joins TRBV18 and TRBJ1-6, with 7 bases fitting TRBD1. The CDR3 sequence is 16 residues long. The germline gives CDR1 KGHSH, CDR2 LQKENI. J gave up 9 bases and V 3 bases, and 11 bases lay outside the gene matches. The CDR3 sequence is CASSPLGTVEISPLHF. CDR3 nucleotides: TGTGCCAGCTCACCCTTGGGGACAGTCGAAATTTCACCCCTCCACTTT.

V usage is TRBV10-2 and J usage is TRBJ2-3, with 16 bases aligning to TRBD2. This CDR3 has 15 amino acids. V shed 6 bases and J 9 bases; nucleotides not matched to a gene: 6. Looked up from germline, CDR1 is WSHSY and CDR2 is SAAADI. For the CDR3, the DNA is TGCGCCAGCAGAGGGACTAGCGGGGGGGTCTGGACGCAGTATTTT. Encoded protein: CASRGTSGGVWTQYF.

The genes are TRBV19 and TRBJ2-3, with a possible D match to TRBD1 (5 bases). V was clipped by 1 base and J by 5 bases, with 7 bases between them. Germline-derived CDR1 and CDR2 are LNHDA and SQIVND (reference sequence). The CDR3 length is 13 residues. The CDR3 DNA sequence: TGTGCCAGTAGTATAGGTCAGGGAGATACGCAGTATTTT. As protein: CASSIGQGDTQYF.

The chain is built from TRBV12-3 or TRBV12-4 and TRBJ1-2; D gene unclear. Trimming shortened V by 8 bases and J by 1 base, and 8 bases separated the two germline ends. The CDR3 runs 12 residues. The CDR3 DNA is TGTGCCAGCCGAGCTGGTAACTATGGCTACACCTTC. Translating it yields CASRAGNYGYTF.

The chain has TRBV5-1 and TRBJ1-1, with TRBD1 matching 9 bases. CDR3 length: 16 amino acids. V lost 4 bases and J lost 2; bases outside the gene matches: 9. Germline CDR1 is SGHRS and CDR2 is YFSETQ. The CDR3 reads CASSRDREQKNTEAFF. CDR3 in DNA: TGCGCCAGCAGCCGGGACAGGGAGCAGAAAAACACTGAAGCTTTCTTT. Together with reference TRBV5-1 and TRBJ1-1, the CDR3 gives the full variable domain: KAGVTQTPRYLIKTRGQQVTLSCSPISGHRSVSWYQQTPGQGLQFLFEYFSETQRNKGNFPGRFSGRQFSNSRSEMNVSTLELGDSALYLCASSRDREQKNTEAFFGQGTRLTVV.

This chain connects TRBV2 to TRBJ2-2; 7 bases are shared with TRBD1. The CDR3 loop spans 16 amino acids. CDR1 and CDR2 (germline): SNHLY, FYNNEI. The V segment lost 5 bases and the J segment 1 base; nucleotides outside the gene matches: 7. The CDR3 DNA sequence: TGTGCCAGCAGTCCCCAGGGGGTGGAGAACACCGGGGAGCTGTTTTTT. Translation gives CASSPQGVENTGELFF.

The chain recombines TRBV20-1 with TRBJ2-5, with 9 bases matching TRBD2. Germline V CDR1 and CDR2: DFQATT, SNEGSKA (reference sequence). This CDR3 is 15 amino acids long. Trimming at V came to 3 bases and at J to 1 base, leaving 6 bases not matched to a gene. The CDR3 nucleotides read TGCAGTGCTAGTCATAGCGGGGGAACCCAAGAGACCCAGTACTTC. Its protein product is CSASHSGGTQETQYF.

Concerning this clone: Other DNA sequences in the sample encode the same CDR3. The rearrangement joins TRBV9 to TRBJ2-5; D not certain. The germline V and J ends were trimmed by 3 bases and 4 bases, with 4 bases remaining between them. In germline, CDR1 is SGDLS, CDR2 YYNGEE. The CDR3 consists of 11 residues. The CDR3 DNA is TGTGCCAGCAGCGCCGGAGAGACCCAGTACTTC. Encoded protein: CASSAGETQYF.

The chain recombines TRBV19 with TRBJ1-2, with 8 bases aligning to TRBD1. The germline CDR1 and CDR2 sequences are LNHDA and SQIVND (reference sequence). This CDR3 is 13 amino acids long. After removal of 5 bases from V and 8 bases from J, the junction contained 7 bases not matched to a gene. The CDR3: CASSRGQGWGYTF. The CDR3 bases are TGTGCCAGTAGTCGTGGACAGGGTTGGGGCTACACCTTC.